This entry is about one T cell receptor beta chain. Profiling relied on immunoSEQ multiplex PCR, and the TCRdb table lists in-frame clones only, not all of them. The profile shows around 70,000 clones, roughly 91% of them singletons. This entry belongs to a study of lymphopenia after photon versus proton radiotherapy. The CDR3 has 19 amino acids. The V end was cut by 0 bases, the J end by 4 bases, with 24 bases between. Germline loops: CDR1 MGHRA, CDR2 YSYEKL. V is TRBV4-1 and J is TRBJ1-2; possibly TRBD1 for D (6 bases). The TCR was taken from a woman in her 70s with pancreatic cancer. The sample was peripheral blood, taken from a patient treated with photon-based radiotherapy. Here the CDR3 reads CASSQDFMDSIQTPYGYTF. The CDR3 DNA reads as TGCGCCAGCAGCCAAGATTTTATGGACAGCATCCAGACCCCCTATGGCTACACCTTC.